The 17 T cell receptor beta chains presented below share a single source sample, sequenced in a study of blood T cell repertoires in COVID-19. Measured with immunoSEQ multiplex PCR; TCRdb has only the in-frame clones, and not every one. Here the sample spans 250,000 to 350,000 clones, about 90% being singletons. Sequencing was done on a sample of PBMCs or T cells enriched from blood (not recorded which). The receptors here all came from a woman aged 18-29 years with acute COVID-19.

V usage is TRBV19 and J usage is TRBJ2-7, with D tentatively TRBD2 (6 bases). The CDR3 covers 14 residues. V lost 4 bases to trimming and J lost 3 bases, with 13 bases between them. The germline gives CDR1 LNHDA, CDR2 SQIVND (reference sequence). In DNA, the CDR3 is TGTGCCAGTAGTACGGGACTCCAGGACTACGAGCAGTACTTC. Residues: CASSTGLQDYEQYF.

This chain links TRBV29-1 with TRBJ2-1, with TRBD2 as a possible D gene (6 bases). The germline CDR1 and CDR2 sequences are SQVTM and ANQGSEA. CDR3 length: 14 residues. Trimming removed 7 bases at V and 9 bases at J, with 22 bases between. CDR3 loop: CSAGTSRAGGEQFF. As DNA, the CDR3 is TGCAGCGCCGGCACGTCACGAGCGGGCGGTGAGCAGTTCTTC.

The gene calls are TRBV4-1 and TRBJ1-1, with 7 bases matching TRBD1. After removal of 5 bases from V and 1 base from J, the junction contained 4 bases not matched to a gene. Germline loops: CDR1 MGHRA, CDR2 YSYEKL. This CDR3 has 14 amino acids. The CDR3 DNA sequence: TGCGCCAGCAGCTATCCAGGGGGGAACACTGAAGCTTTCTTT. Its protein product is CASSYPGGNTEAFF.

The chain employs TRBV7-9 and TRBJ2-7; 10 bases line up with TRBD2. The CDR3 is made up of 16 amino acids. Germline trimming cut 3 bases from V and 4 bases from J; bases unmatched to any gene: 9. Germline CDR1 reads SEHNR; CDR2 reads FQNEAQ (reference sequence). The CDR3 region has the DNA TGTGCCAGCAGCTTTTCCCAGCGGGAGGGCGCATACGAGCAGTACTTC. Amino acid sequence: CASSFSQREGAYEQYF.

The chain couples TRBV5-1 to TRBJ2-3, with a tentative D call TRBD2 (5 bases). This CDR3 comprises 14 residues. Deletions cut 6 bases from V and 1 base from J, with 12 bases between. Germline-derived CDR1 and CDR2 are SGHRS and YFSETQ. DNA of the CDR3: TGCGCCAGCACTATACTAGACGGCACAGATACGCAGTATTTT. It is translated as CASTILDGTDTQYF.

This rearrangement joins TRBV7-2 to TRBJ1-1, with 9 bases lining up with TRBD1. J was trimmed by 5 bases and V by 6 bases; bases with no gene match: 10. Germline V gives CDR1 SGHTA, CDR2 FQGNSA. The CDR3 contains 15 residues. CDR3 sequence reads: CASSPLQGAETEAFF. The CDR3 DNA reads TGTGCCAGCAGTCCACTACAGGGGGCGGAAACTGAAGCTTTCTTT.

This chain links TRBV18 with TRBJ1-3; 9 nucleotides align to TRBD1. The V gene end was trimmed by 4 bases and the J gene end by 4 bases; junction bases not matched to a gene: 5. The CDR3 loop spans 15 amino acids. Germline V lookup: CDR1 KGHSH, CDR2 LQKENI. CDR3 bases: TGTGCCAGCTCACAGGGGACAGGGTCCGGAAACACCATATATTTT. It codes for CASSQGTGSGNTIYF.

The chain has TRBV23-1 and TRBJ1-2; 7 bases are a match to TRBD1. TRBV23-1 is known as an ORF, though its function is uncertain. The CDR3 has 15 amino acids. The V segment lost 2 bases and the J segment 1 base; nucleotides outside the gene matches: 4. The CDR3 sequence: CASSQRRDSNYGYTF. Here the CDR3 DNA reads TGCGCCAGCAGTCAACGCCGGGACAGTAACTATGGCTACACCTTC.

DNA for the CDR3: TGCGCCAGCAGCCAAGATCTGAGGGAGGGAGGACAGCCCCAGCATTTT. Amino acid sequence: CASSQDLREGGQPQHF. The genes are TRBV4-1 and TRBJ1-5; D ambiguous. CDR3 length equals 16 residues. The germline V gene encodes CDR1 MGHRA and CDR2 YSYEKL. Between the trimmed V and J ends, which lost 0 bases and 7 bases, there was a span of 16 bases.

This sequence joins TRBV13 and TRBJ2-1; TRBD2 agrees at 13 bases. This CDR3 comprises 19 residues. Germline V CDR1 and CDR2: PRHDT, FYEKMQ (reference sequence). J lost 1 base, V lost 2 bases, and 8 bases had no gene match. The CDR3 region has the DNA TGTGCCAGCAGCTTAAAACTAGCGGGAGGGCCGGAATCCTACAATGAGCAGTTCTTC. Translation gives CASSLKLAGGPESYNEQFF.

CDR3 coding DNA: TGTGCCAGCAGTTTGAGTATGAACACTGAAGCTTTCTTT. It translates to CASSLSMNTEAFF. The V gene is TRBV27, the J gene TRBJ1-1, with unresolved D. The V gene lost 3 bases and the J gene lost 0 bases, with 5 bases spanning the gap. The CDR3 loop spans 13 amino acids. CDR1 is MNHEY, CDR2 SMNVEV, per germline (reference sequence).

The chain uses TRBV10-2 and TRBJ1-2; 9 bases align to TRBD1. This CDR3 comprises 16 residues. CDR1 and CDR2 (germline): WSHSY, SAAADI. V gave up 6 bases and J gave up 3 bases; unmatched junction bases: 11. CDR3 sequence reads: CASRSVTGGVDYGYTF. In DNA form, the CDR3 reads TGCGCCAGCAGGTCCGTCACAGGGGGCGTGGACTATGGCTACACCTTC.

This rearrangement joins TRBV12-2 to TRBJ2-3; TRBD2, as called in the table, went unchecked against the DNA. TRBV12-2 is designated a pseudogene. The CDR3 sequence is 18 residues long. CDR3 DNA sequence: TGTGCAAGTCGCCATAGAGCCCGACTAGCGGACAAGACAGATACGCAGTATTTT. Translating gives CASRHRARLADKTDTQYF.

V usage is TRBV24-1 and J usage is TRBJ2-1; 11 nucleotides agree with TRBD2. CDR3 length: 16 amino acids. V shed 1 base and J 5 bases; nucleotides not matched to a gene: 3. CDR1 is KGHDR, CDR2 SFDVKD, per germline. The DNA for the CDR3 is TGTGCCACCAGTGATTTTAGCGGGAGGGCCAACAATGAGCAGTTCTTC. Protein product: CATSDFSGRANNEQFF.

The genes are TRBV11-3 and TRBJ2-5; a possible D gene is TRBD2 (6 bases). This CDR3 comprises 13 residues. In germline, CDR1 is SGHNT, CDR2 YENEEA. Between the trimmed V and J ends, which lost 5 bases and 5 bases, there was a span of 12 bases. The CDR3 nucleotides read TGTGCCAGCAGCCTAGGGGAGGCGGAGACCCAGTACTTC. Translated, it gives CASSLGEAETQYF.

This chain links TRBV27 with TRBJ2-2, with 8 bases fitting TRBD1. The CDR3 covers 13 residues. The V segment lost 5 bases and the J segment 6 bases; nucleotides outside the gene matches: 2. Germline values: CDR1 MNHEY, CDR2 SMNVEV (reference sequence). CDR3 loop: CASSLQGAGELFF. In DNA form, the CDR3 reads TGTGCCAGCAGTCTACAGGGGGCCGGGGAGCTGTTTTTT.

The genes are TRBV24-1 and TRBJ2-3; 9 bases match TRBD1. The CDR3 length is 14 residues. In germline, CDR1 is KGHDR, CDR2 SFDVKD. The junction had 5 bases not matched to a gene; V was cut back by 5 bases and J by 6 bases. CDR3 DNA sequence: TGTGCCACCAGTGCCAGACAGGGGGGGGATACGCAGTATTTT. Protein sequence: CATSARQGGDTQYF.